The clone carrying this TCR beta chain occurred a few times. TCRdb re-analysed the 5' RACE reads in MiXCR, keeping a single row per CDR3 protein. The sample consists of around 370,000 distinct CDR3 sequences, about 21% of them appearing once. The sample belongs to a study of T-cell memory formation after mild COVID-19. Germline V gene lookup returns CDR1 ENHRY and CDR2 SYGVKD. The CDR3 runs 13 residues. Trimming took 3 bases from V and 6 from J; bases not matched to a gene: 5. The sequenced sample was PBMCs or a T cell subset sorted from them (not recorded which). This sequence originates from an adult woman who had mild COVID-19 (a few samples of this study predate the infection). Cell type and time point are not known. The chain is built from TRBV10-3 and TRBJ2-7; 7 bases line up with TRBD1. The CDR3 nucleotides are TGTGCCATCAGTGAAATGGCAGGGGGCGAGCAGTACTTC. Protein: CAISEMAGGEQYF.